The rows below give T cell receptor beta chains drawn from one sample of a study of cytomegalovirus exposure and HLA in healthy donors. Using immunoSEQ multiplex PCR, the repertoire was profiled, and TCRdb retains in-frame clones only, with some absent. The table records under 200,000 clones, about 78% of them present only once. Sequenced sample: PBMCs. All receptors come from a man in his sixties in good health and CMV-seronegative. CDR3s include the opening cysteine and the closing phenylalanine or tryptophan. Fields, in order: CDR3 protein, CDR3 DNA, V gene, J gene, clone size, D gene. The D gene is left open where the match is weak. The size field is filled for only some rows; it gives once, few, many or a size class.

CDR3: CASTHPSRGAGELFF
DNA: TGTGCCAGCACCCACCCGAGTCGGGGGGCCGGGGAGCTGTTTTTT
V: TRBV7-8
J: TRBJ2-2
size: .
D: TRBD2

CDR3: CASSPSRGGPDTQYF
DNA: TGTGCTAGTTCCCCTTCAAGGGGGGGGCCAGATACGCAGTATTTT
V: TRBV12-5
J: TRBJ2-3
size: .
D: .

CDR3: CASFGTGDSYNSPLHF
DNA: TGCGCCAGCTTTGGGACAGGGGACTCCTATAATTCACCCCTCCACTTT
V: TRBV10-2
J: TRBJ1-6
size: .
D: TRBD1

CDR3: CASSVEGRGYDEQFF
DNA: TGTGCCAGCAGCGTAGAAGGCAGGGGGTACGATGAGCAGTTCTTC
V: TRBV9
J: TRBJ2-1
size: .
D: TRBD1

CDR3: CASSQVEDSNNSPLHF
DNA: TGCGCCAGCAGCCAAGTTGAAGACAGTAATAATTCACCCCTCCACTTT
V: TRBV4-1
J: TRBJ1-6
size: .
D: .

CDR3: CASGSAGNQPQHF
DNA: TGTGCTAGTGGTTCAGCAGGGAATCAGCCCCAGCATTTT
V: TRBV12-5
J: TRBJ1-5
size: .
D: .

CDR3: CASSEGQGGQETQYF
DNA: TGTGCCAGCAGCGAGGGACAGGGGGGACAAGAGACCCAGTACTTC
V: TRBV2
J: TRBJ2-5
size: .
D: TRBD1

CDR3: CARGRGAYEQYF
DNA: TGCGCCAGAGGCAGGGGGGCCTACGAGCAGTACTTC
V: TRBV23-1
J: TRBJ2-7
size: once
D: .

CDR3: CAISEYREGYEQYF
DNA: TGTGCCATCAGTGAGTACAGGGAGGGCTACGAGCAGTACTTC
V: TRBV10-3
J: TRBJ2-7
size: once
D: .

CDR3: CASTGFLYEQYF
DNA: TGTGCCAGCACAGGGTTCCTATACGAGCAGTACTTC
V: TRBV28
J: TRBJ2-7
size: .
D: .

CDR3: CASSPTGGVDTQYF
DNA: TGTGCCAGCAGTCCAACCGGCGGGGTAGATACGCAGTATTTT
V: TRBV27
J: TRBJ2-3
size: .
D: .

CDR3: CASSSGQGIYNEQFF
DNA: TGCGCCAGCAGCTCCGGACAGGGAATCTACAATGAGCAGTTCTTC
V: TRBV5-1
J: TRBJ2-1
size: .
D: TRBD1

CDR3: CASSSPSGTPSNQPQHF
DNA: TGTGCCAGCAGCTCCCCCTCCGGGACACCTAGCAATCAGCCCCAGCATTTT
V: TRBV7-9
J: TRBJ1-5
size: .
D: .

CDR3: CASSELASDRRYEQYF
DNA: TGTGCCAGCAGTGAACTCGCCTCGGACAGACGTTACGAGCAGTACTTC
V: TRBV6-1
J: TRBJ2-7
size: once
D: .

CDR3: CASSPPERELFF
DNA: TGTGCCAGCTCACCACCTGAGAGGGAGCTGTTTTTT
V: TRBV18
J: TRBJ2-2
size: .
D: .

CDR3: CASRSGRGTEAFF
DNA: TGTGCCAGCCGTTCGGGCAGGGGCACTGAAGCTTTCTTT
V: TRBV2
J: TRBJ1-1
size: .
D: .

CDR3: CASSPGTDVTDTQYF
DNA: TGCGCCAGCAGCCCCGGGACTGACGTCACAGATACGCAGTATTTT
V: TRBV4-3
J: TRBJ2-3
size: .
D: .

CDR3: CSARDSSEAFF
DNA: TGCAGTGCTAGAGACTCCTCTGAAGCTTTCTTT
V: TRBV20-1
J: TRBJ1-1
size: .
D: .

CDR3: CASSLVYRDRDNGYPF
DNA: TGTGCCAGCAGCTTGGTATACCGGGACAGGGATAATGGCTACCCCTTC
V: TRBV11-3
J: TRBJ1-2
size: .
D: TRBD1

CDR3: CASRSGPINEKLFF
DNA: TGTGCCAGCAGAAGTGGGCCGATAAATGAAAAACTGTTTTTT
V: TRBV2
J: TRBJ1-4
size: .
D: .

CDR3: CASSYGQGTYEQYF
DNA: TGTGCCAGCAGTTACGGACAGGGAACCTACGAGCAGTACTTC
V: TRBV6-5
J: TRBJ2-7
size: .
D: TRBD1

CDR3: CTSSVAPAIANNEQFF
DNA: TGTACCAGCAGCGTAGCTCCGGCGATAGCGAACAATGAGCAGTTCTTC
V: TRBV9
J: TRBJ2-1
size: .
D: .